This entry is about one TCR beta chain. Assay used: immunoSEQ multiplex PCR; TCRdb lists only in-frame clones, some missing. The sample yields roughly 260,000 clones, about nine tenths seen once. The sample comes from a study of blood T cell repertoires in COVID-19. The CDR3 is 16 amino acids. Germline values: CDR1 MDHEN, CDR2 SYDVKM. Trimming pared 3 bases from V and 8 bases from J, leaving 19 bases between. While infection was still active, Seattle patients were enrolled and then followed longitudinally. This receptor was taken from a young adult with COVID-19, enrolled during active disease. This chain uses TRBV28 with TRBJ1-4; D gene ambiguous. Sequenced sample: peripheral blood. In DNA, the CDR3 is TGTGCCAGCAGTTTCGGGTTGGGTGCTCGGTCGGAAAAACTGTTTTTT. The encoded protein is CASSFGLGARSEKLFF.